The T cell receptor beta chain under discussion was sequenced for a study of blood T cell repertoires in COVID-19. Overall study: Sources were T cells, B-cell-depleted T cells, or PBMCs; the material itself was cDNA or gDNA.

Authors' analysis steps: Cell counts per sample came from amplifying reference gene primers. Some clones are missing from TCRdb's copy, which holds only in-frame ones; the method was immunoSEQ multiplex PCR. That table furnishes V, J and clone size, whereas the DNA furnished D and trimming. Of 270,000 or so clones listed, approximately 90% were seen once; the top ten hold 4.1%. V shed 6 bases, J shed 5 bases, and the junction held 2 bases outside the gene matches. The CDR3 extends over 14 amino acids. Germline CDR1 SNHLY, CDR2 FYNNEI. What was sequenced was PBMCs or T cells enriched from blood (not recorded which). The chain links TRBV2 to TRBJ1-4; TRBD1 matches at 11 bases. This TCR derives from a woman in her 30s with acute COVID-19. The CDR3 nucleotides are TGTGCCAGCAGCCGGACAGGGGGCAATGAAAAACTGTTTTTT. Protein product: CASSRTGGNEKLFF.